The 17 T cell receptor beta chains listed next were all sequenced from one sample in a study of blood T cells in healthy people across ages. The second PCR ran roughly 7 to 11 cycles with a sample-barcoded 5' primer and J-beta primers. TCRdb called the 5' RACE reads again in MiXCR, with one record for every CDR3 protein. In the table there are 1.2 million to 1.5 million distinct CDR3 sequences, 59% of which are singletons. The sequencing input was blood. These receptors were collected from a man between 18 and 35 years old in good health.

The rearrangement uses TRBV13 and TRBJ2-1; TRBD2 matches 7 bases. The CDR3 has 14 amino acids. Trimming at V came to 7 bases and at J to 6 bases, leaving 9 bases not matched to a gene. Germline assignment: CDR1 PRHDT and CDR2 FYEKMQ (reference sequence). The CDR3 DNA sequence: TGTGCCAGCACTCTCGGCGGGAGTTCCAATGAGCAGTTCTTC. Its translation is CASTLGGSSNEQFF.

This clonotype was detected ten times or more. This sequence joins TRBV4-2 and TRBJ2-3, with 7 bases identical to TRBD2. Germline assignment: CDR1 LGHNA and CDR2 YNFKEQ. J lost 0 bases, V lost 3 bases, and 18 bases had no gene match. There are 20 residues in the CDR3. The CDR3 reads CASSQRSGTTFAFSTDTQYF. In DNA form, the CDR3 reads TGTGCCAGCAGCCAGAGATCCGGGACTACCTTCGCCTTTAGCACAGATACGCAGTATTTT.

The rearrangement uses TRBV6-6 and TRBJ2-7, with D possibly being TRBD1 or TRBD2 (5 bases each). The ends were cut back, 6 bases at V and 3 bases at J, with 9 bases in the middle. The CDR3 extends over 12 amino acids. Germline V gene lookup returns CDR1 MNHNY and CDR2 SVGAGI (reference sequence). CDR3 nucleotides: TGTGCCAGCAGCGGGGCGAACTACGAGCAGTACTTC. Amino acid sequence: CASSGANYEQYF.

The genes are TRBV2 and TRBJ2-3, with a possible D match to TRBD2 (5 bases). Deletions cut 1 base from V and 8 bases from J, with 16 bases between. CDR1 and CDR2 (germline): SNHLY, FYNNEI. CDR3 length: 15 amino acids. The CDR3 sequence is CASSEETTIVGTQYF. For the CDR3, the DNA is TGTGCCAGCAGTGAAGAGACTACCATTGTAGGTACGCAGTATTTT.

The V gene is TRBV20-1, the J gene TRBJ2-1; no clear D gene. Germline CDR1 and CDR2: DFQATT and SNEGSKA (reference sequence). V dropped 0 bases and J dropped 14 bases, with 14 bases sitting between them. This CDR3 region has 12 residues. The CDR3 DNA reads TGCAGTGCTAGAGAGGGCCAACCGGCTGAGTTCTTC. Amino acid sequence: CSAREGQPAEFF.

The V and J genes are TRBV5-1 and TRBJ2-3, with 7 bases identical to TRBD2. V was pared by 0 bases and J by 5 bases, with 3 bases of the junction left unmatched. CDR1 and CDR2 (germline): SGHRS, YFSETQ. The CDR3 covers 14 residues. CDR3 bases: TGCGCCAGCAGCTTGGTGGCGGGAGTAGATACGCAGTATTTT. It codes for CASSLVAGVDTQYF.

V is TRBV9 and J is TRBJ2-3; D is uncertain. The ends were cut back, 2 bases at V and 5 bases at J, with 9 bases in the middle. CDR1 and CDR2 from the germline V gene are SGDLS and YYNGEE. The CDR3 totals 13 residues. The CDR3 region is CASSVRTLDTQYF. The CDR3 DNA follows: TGTGCCAGCAGCGTCCGCACCTTAGATACGCAGTATTTT.

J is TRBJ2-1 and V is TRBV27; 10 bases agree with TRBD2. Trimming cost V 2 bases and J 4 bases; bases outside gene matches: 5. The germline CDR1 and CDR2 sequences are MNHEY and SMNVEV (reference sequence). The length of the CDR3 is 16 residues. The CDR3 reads CASSLLAGDTYNEQFF. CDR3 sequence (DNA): TGTGCCAGCAGTTTACTAGCGGGGGACACATACAATGAGCAGTTCTTC.

CDR3 sequence: CASTPQDRGRNTQYF. DNA of the CDR3: TGTGCCAGCACTCCTCAGGACAGGGGACGTAATACGCAGTATTTT. The chain combines TRBV12-3 or TRBV12-4 with TRBJ2-3; 9 bases map to TRBD1. This CDR3 has 15 amino acids. J was trimmed by 7 bases and V by 7 bases; bases with no gene match: 12.

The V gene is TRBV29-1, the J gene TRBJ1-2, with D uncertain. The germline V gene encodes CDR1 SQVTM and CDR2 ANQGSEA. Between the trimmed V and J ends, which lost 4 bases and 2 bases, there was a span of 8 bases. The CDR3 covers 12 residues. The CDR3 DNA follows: TGCAGCGTTGGTCGACAAAACTATGGCTACACCTTC. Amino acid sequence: CSVGRQNYGYTF.

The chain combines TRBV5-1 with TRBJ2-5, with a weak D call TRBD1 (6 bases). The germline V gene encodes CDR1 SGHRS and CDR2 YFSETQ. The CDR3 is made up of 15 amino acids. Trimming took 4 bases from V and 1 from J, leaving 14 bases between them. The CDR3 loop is CASSKRTAFQETQYF. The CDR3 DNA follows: TGCGCCAGCAGCAAGAGGACAGCGTTCCAAGAGACCCAGTACTTC.

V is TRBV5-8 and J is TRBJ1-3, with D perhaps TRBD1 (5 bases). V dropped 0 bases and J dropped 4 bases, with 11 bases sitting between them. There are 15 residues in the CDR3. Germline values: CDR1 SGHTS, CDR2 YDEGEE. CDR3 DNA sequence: TGTGCCAGCAGCTTGGAGGGGTCCGTCGGAAACACCATATATTTT. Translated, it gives CASSLEGSVGNTIYF.

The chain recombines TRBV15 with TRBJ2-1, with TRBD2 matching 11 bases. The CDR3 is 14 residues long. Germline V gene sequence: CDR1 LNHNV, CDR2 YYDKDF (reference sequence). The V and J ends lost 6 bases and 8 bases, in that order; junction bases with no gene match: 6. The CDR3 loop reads CATSRSGGADEQFF. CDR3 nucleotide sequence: TGTGCCACCAGTCGTAGCGGGGGGGCGGATGAGCAGTTCTTC.

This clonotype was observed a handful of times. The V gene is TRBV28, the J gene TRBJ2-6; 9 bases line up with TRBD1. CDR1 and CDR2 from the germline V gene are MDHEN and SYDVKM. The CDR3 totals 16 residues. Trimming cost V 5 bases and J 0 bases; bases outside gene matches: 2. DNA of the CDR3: TGTGCCAGCAGTGGGACAGGGACCTCTGGGGCCAACGTCCTGACTTTC. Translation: CASSGTGTSGANVLTF.

CDR3 region: CSASPKADEQYF. CDR3 nucleotides: TGCAGTGCTAGCCCCAAAGCGGACGAGCAGTACTTC. V and J are TRBV20-1 and TRBJ2-7, with D perhaps matching TRBD2 (5 bases). The V gene's germline CDR1 is DFQATT and CDR2 SNEGSKA (reference sequence). The CDR3 is 12 amino acids. Trimming left V 3 bases short and J 5 bases short, with 11 bases between.

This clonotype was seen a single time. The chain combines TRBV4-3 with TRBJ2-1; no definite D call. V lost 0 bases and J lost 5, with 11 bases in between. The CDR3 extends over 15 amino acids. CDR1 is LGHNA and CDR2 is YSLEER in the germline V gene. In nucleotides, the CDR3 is TGCGCCAGCAGCCAAGATCGAAGCAGTCACAATGAGCAGTTCTTC. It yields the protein CASSQDRSSHNEQFF.

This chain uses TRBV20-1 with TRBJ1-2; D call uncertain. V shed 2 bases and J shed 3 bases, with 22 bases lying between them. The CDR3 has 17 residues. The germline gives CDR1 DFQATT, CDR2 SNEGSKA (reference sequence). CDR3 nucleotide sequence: TGCAGTGCTAGACCCTCTTCCACCGTGGAGACATACTATGGCTACACCTTC. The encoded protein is CSARPSSTVETYYGYTF.